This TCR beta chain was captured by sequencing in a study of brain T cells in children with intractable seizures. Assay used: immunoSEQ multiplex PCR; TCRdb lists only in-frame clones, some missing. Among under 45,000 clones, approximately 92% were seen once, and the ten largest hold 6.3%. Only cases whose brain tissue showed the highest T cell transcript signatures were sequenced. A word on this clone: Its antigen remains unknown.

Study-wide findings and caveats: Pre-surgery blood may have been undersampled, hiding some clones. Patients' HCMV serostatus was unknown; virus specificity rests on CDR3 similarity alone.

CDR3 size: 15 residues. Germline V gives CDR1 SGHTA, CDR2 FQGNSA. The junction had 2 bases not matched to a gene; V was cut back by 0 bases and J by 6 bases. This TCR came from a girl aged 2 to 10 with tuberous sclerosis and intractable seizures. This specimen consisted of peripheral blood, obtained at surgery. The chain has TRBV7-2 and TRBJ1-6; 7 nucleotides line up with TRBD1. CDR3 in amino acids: CASSLASGGNSPLHF. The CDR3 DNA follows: TGTGCCAGCAGCTTAGCCTCAGGGGGTAATTCACCCCTCCACTTT.